The 4 T cell receptor beta chains in this list originate from one sample, sequenced in a study of cytomegalovirus exposure and HLA in healthy donors. 60 Vbeta and 13 Jbeta primers were used in PCR. Profiling relied on immunoSEQ multiplex PCR, and the TCRdb table lists in-frame clones only, not all of them. The data hold 150,000 to 200,000 clones, with about 80% observed a single time. Sample: PBMCs. Every receptor here comes from a woman between 50 and 59 years old in good health and CMV-seronegative.

The genes are TRBV29-1 and TRBJ2-2; 12 bases line up with TRBD2. The CDR3 sequence is 15 residues long. Germline values: CDR1 SQVTM, CDR2 ANQGSEA. V lost 6 bases, J lost 4 bases, and 6 bases stayed unmatched. The CDR3 nucleotides read TGCAGCGTCCTCCCGGGACTAGCGGGCACCGGGGAGCTGTTTTTT. Its protein is CSVLPGLAGTGELFF.

About this clone itself: Additional DNA sequences in this sample encode the identical CDR3. The chain carries TRBV18 and TRBJ2-1, with D possibly matching TRBD1 (5 bases). The germline CDR1 and CDR2 sequences are KGHSH and LQKENI. V was clipped by 1 base and J by 4 bases, with 8 bases between them. The CDR3 contains 14 residues. The CDR3 DNA reads TGTGCCAGCTCACCACAAAGACAGTACAATGAGCAGTTCTTC. Amino acids: CASSPQRQYNEQFF.

J is TRBJ1-5 and V is TRBV28; maybe TRBD1 (6 bases). Trimming removed 8 bases from V and 3 bases from J, with 17 bases in between. The CDR3 is 15 amino acids. The V gene's germline CDR1 is MDHEN and CDR2 SYDVKM. CDR3 sequence: CASDPRRGINQPQHF. CDR3 DNA: TGTGCCAGCGATCCCCGCAGGGGAATCAATCAGCCCCAGCATTTT.

The rearrangement uses TRBV9 and TRBJ2-5; 11 nucleotides align to TRBD2. Germline values: CDR1 SGDLS, CDR2 YYNGEE. This CDR3 has 16 amino acids. J was trimmed by 3 bases and V by 2 bases; bases with no gene match: 6. CDR3 residues: CASSVGLAGGEETQYF. For the CDR3, the DNA is TGTGCCAGCAGCGTGGGCCTAGCGGGAGGAGAAGAGACCCAGTACTTC.